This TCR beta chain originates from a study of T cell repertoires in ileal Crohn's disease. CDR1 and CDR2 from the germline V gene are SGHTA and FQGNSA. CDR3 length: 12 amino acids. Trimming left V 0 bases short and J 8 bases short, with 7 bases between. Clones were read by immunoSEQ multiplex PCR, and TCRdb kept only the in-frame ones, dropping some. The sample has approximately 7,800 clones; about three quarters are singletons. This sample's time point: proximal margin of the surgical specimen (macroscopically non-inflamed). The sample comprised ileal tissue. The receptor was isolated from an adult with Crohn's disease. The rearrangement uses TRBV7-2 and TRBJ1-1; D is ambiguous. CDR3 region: CASSLAHSEAFF. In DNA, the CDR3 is TGTGCCAGCAGCTTAGCGCACAGCGAAGCTTTCTTT.